This is a list of T cell receptor beta chains from one sample in a study of Ad26.COV2.S vaccination and SARS-CoV-2 variants. Produced via immunoSEQ multiplex PCR; TCRdb's table is partial and in-frame only. The sample holds 350,000 to 450,000 clones, 75% to 90% seen once. This sample comprised peripheral blood, obtained in a trial of Ad26.COV2.S vaccine versus placebo. These receptors were taken from a person aged 18-60 years who received the Ad26.COV2.S COVID-19 vaccine or a placebo. CDR3s include the opening cysteine and the closing phenylalanine or tryptophan. The D gene is left open where the match is weak. A row's size may be missing; if present it is once, few, many or a size class.

v_gene	d_gene	abundance	j_gene	CDR3aa	CDR3nt
TRBV3-1/TRBV3-2	TRBD2	NA	TRBJ2-7	CASSQAVAGGPGVWEQYF	TGTGCCAGCAGCCAAGCGGTAGCGGGAGGGCCTGGGGTGTGGGAGCAGTACTTC
TRBV6-2/TRBV6-3	NA	NA	TRBJ1-6	CASSYSNSPLHF	TGTGCCAGCAGTTACAGTAATTCACCCCTCCACTTT
TRBV3-1/TRBV3-2	TRBD2	NA	TRBJ2-1	CASSVGGSLSYNEQFF	TGTGCCAGCAGTGTTGGCGGGAGCCTTTCCTACAATGAGCAGTTCTTC
TRBV7-8	NA	NA	TRBJ1-4	CASSLTERAGEKLFF	TGTGCCAGCAGCTTAACAGAAAGGGCAGGCGAAAAACTGTTTTTT
TRBV3-1/TRBV3-2	NA	NA	TRBJ2-1	CASSHGTNNEQFF	TGTGCCAGCAGCCACGGAACCAACAATGAGCAGTTCTTC
TRBV28	NA	once	TRBJ1-2	CASSLSIEEGYTF	TGTGCCAGCAGTTTATCAATAGAGGAGGGCTACACCTTC
TRBV4-2	NA	NA	TRBJ1-5	CASSQDAGVNQPQHF	TGTGCCAGCAGCCAAGATGCAGGCGTAAATCAGCCCCAGCATTTT
TRBV20-1	NA	NA	TRBJ2-1	CSARADNEQFF	TGCAGTGCTAGAGCAGACAATGAGCAGTTCTTC
TRBV5-4	TRBD1	NA	TRBJ2-1	CASSLRGQGPSGEQFF	TGTGCCAGCAGCCTGAGGGGACAGGGCCCCTCGGGTGAGCAGTTCTTC
TRBV5-3	TRBD2	NA	TRBJ2-7	CARSLGTSENITYEQYF	TGTGCCAGAAGCTTGGGTACTAGCGAAAATATCACCTACGAGCAGTACTTC
TRBV30	NA	NA	TRBJ2-1	CAWSARTEQFF	TGTGCCTGGAGCGCAAGGACAGAGCAGTTCTTC
TRBV2	TRBD2	NA	TRBJ2-1	CASYYSGRAYEQFF	TGTGCCAGCTATTACAGCGGGAGGGCCTATGAGCAGTTCTTC
TRBV6-2/TRBV6-3	NA	NA	TRBJ1-1	CASSLGQLNTEAFF	TGTGCCAGCAGCCTAGGACAGTTGAACACTGAAGCTTTCTTT
TRBV19	NA	once	TRBJ2-5	CASSPDSGTETQYF	TGTGCCAGTAGCCCTGACTCGGGGACGGAGACCCAGTACTTC
TRBV3-1/TRBV3-2	TRBD2	NA	TRBJ2-1	CASSLLGGGQSSGSAYNEQFF	TGTGCCAGCAGCCTCCTCGGGGGGGGACAGAGTAGCGGGAGCGCCTACAATGAGCAGTTCTTC
TRBV19	NA	NA	TRBJ1-4	CASSKGRGTLTNEKLFF	TGTGCCAGTAGTAAGGGGAGGGGAACCCTCACTAATGAAAAACTGTTTTTT
TRBV6-2/TRBV6-3	NA	once	TRBJ2-7	CASSYAPERNSYEQYF	TGTGCCAGCAGTTACGCTCCGGAGCGGAACTCCTACGAGCAGTACTTC
TRBV6-5	TRBD1	NA	TRBJ2-5	CASRETGQETQYF	TGTGCCAGCAGGGAGACAGGGCAAGAGACCCAGTACTTC
TRBV6-5	TRBD2	NA	TRBJ2-3	CASSYSTSGTDTQYF	TGTGCCAGCAGTTACTCGACTAGCGGGACAGATACGCAGTATTTT
TRBV7-2	NA	NA	TRBJ2-4	CASSLSGAKNIQYF	TGTGCCAGCAGCTTATCAGGAGCCAAAAACATTCAGTACTTC
TRBV11-2	NA	NA	TRBJ2-5	CASSLSTRPQETQYF	TGTGCCAGCAGCTTAAGCACGAGGCCCCAAGAGACCCAGTACTTC
TRBV6-5	TRBD2	NA	TRBJ2-7	CASSLAGAPTYEQYF	TGTGCCAGCAGCTTAGCGGGAGCTCCCACCTACGAGCAGTACTTC
TRBV19	NA	NA	TRBJ2-1	CASSMRAESYNEQFF	TGTGCCAGTAGTATGCGAGCGGAGTCCTACAATGAGCAGTTCTTC
TRBV29-1	TRBD1	NA	TRBJ2-7	CSVGGTGLYEQYF	TGCAGCGTTGGAGGGACAGGGCTATACGAGCAGTACTTC
TRBV2	NA	NA	TRBJ1-2	CASSEGRIYGYTF	TGTGCCAGCAGTGAAGGGCGGATCTATGGCTACACCTTC
TRBV9	NA	NA	TRBJ2-7	CASSLTLSGAYEQYF	TGTGCCAGCAGCCTGACTTTATCGGGGGCCTACGAGCAGTACTTC
TRBV29-1	NA	NA	TRBJ2-1	CSVGAYEQFF	TGCAGCGTGGGGGCCTATGAGCAGTTCTTC
TRBV9	NA	NA	TRBJ2-1	CASSVEGGTRYNEQFF	TGTGCCAGCAGCGTAGAAGGCGGGACAAGATACAATGAGCAGTTCTTC
TRBV19	TRBD1	NA	TRBJ2-7	CASSIGQGAYEQYF	TGTGCCAGTAGTATAGGCCAGGGGGCTTACGAGCAGTACTTC
TRBV6-1	NA	NA	TRBJ1-3	CASSGGSHHSGNTIYF	TGTGCCAGCAGTGGGGGCAGCCACCACTCTGGAAACACCATATATTTT
TRBV7-9	NA	NA	TRBJ2-7	CASEGRDSYEQYF	TGTGCCAGCGAGGGCAGAGACTCCTACGAGCAGTACTTC
TRBV29-1	TRBD1	NA	TRBJ2-7	CSVEVTGMFEQYF	TGCAGCGTTGAGGTGACAGGGATGTTCGAGCAGTACTTC
TRBV15	NA	NA	TRBJ2-1	CATSRDLQQEQFF	TGTGCCACCAGCAGAGATCTCCAGCAAGAGCAGTTCTTC
TRBV15	NA	once	TRBJ1-2	CATSRDRTLANYGYTF	TGTGCCACCAGCAGAGATCGCACACTCGCTAACTATGGCTACACCTTC
TRBV18	TRBD1	NA	TRBJ1-5	CASSADRDRGYQPQHF	TGTGCCAGCTCGGCGGACCGGGACAGGGGATATCAGCCCCAGCATTTT
TRBV28	NA	NA	TRBJ1-1	CASSETGYTEAFF	TGTGCCAGCAGTGAGACAGGTTACACTGAAGCTTTCTTT
TRBV4-2	TRBD2	NA	TRBJ2-3	CASSQEKSLAGDDTQYF	TGTGCCAGCAGCCAAGAGAAGAGTCTAGCGGGAGACGATACGCAGTATTTT
TRBV28	NA	NA	TRBJ2-5	CASTHGAETQYF	TGTGCCAGCACCCACGGAGCGGAGACCCAGTACTTC
TRBV6-5	NA	NA	TRBJ2-2	CASNRSPSGPGELFF	TGTGCCAGCAATAGGTCCCCGAGTGGGCCCGGGGAGCTGTTTTTT
TRBV7-2	NA	NA	TRBJ1-1	CASSLNPPSGAPEAFF	TGTGCCAGCAGCCTAAACCCACCGTCGGGGGCCCCTGAAGCTTTCTTT
TRBV3-1/TRBV3-2	NA	NA	TRBJ2-7	CASSPSRYEQYF	TGTGCCAGCAGCCCAAGTCGGTACGAGCAGTACTTC
TRBV20-1	NA	NA	TRBJ1-1	CSARYNTEAFF	TGCAGTGCTAGATATAACACTGAAGCTTTCTTT
TRBV5-1	TRBD1	few	TRBJ1-6	CASSSEGQGDSPLHF	TGCGCCAGCAGCTCGGAGGGACAGGGTGATTCACCCCTCCACTTT
TRBV7-2	TRBD1	NA	TRBJ2-3	CASTLTGLGDTQYF	TGTGCCAGCACCCTGACAGGGTTAGGAGATACGCAGTATTTT
TRBV28	NA	NA	TRBJ1-1	CASRITRNTEAFF	TGTGCCAGCAGAATCACCCGGAACACTGAAGCTTTCTTT
TRBV6-5	TRBD1	NA	TRBJ2-7	CASSSIRDRAYEQYF	TGTGCCAGCAGTTCAATCCGGGACAGGGCATACGAGCAGTACTTC
TRBV28	TRBD1	NA	TRBJ2-5	CASSSTGGASRRETQYF	TGTGCCAGCAGTTCGACAGGGGGAGCCTCAAGACGAGAGACCCAGTACTTC
TRBV19	NA	NA	TRBJ1-1	CASSSGWGNTEAFF	TGTGCCAGTAGCTCAGGGTGGGGGAACACTGAAGCTTTCTTT
TRBV28	TRBD1	NA	TRBJ1-1	CASSSQGGRTEAFF	TGTGCCAGCAGTTCACAGGGGGGTCGGACTGAAGCTTTCTTT
TRBV29-1	TRBD1	once	TRBJ1-1	CSVEVSGTASTEAFF	TGCAGCGTTGAAGTTTCCGGGACAGCCTCCACTGAAGCTTTCTTT
TRBV6-2/TRBV6-3	TRBD1	NA	TRBJ1-2	CASSPGPWTGDGYTF	TGTGCCAGCAGTCCCGGGCCATGGACAGGGGATGGCTACACCTTC
TRBV9	NA	few	TRBJ1-1	CASSVGVDGEAFF	TGTGCCAGCAGCGTAGGGGTTGACGGTGAAGCTTTCTTT